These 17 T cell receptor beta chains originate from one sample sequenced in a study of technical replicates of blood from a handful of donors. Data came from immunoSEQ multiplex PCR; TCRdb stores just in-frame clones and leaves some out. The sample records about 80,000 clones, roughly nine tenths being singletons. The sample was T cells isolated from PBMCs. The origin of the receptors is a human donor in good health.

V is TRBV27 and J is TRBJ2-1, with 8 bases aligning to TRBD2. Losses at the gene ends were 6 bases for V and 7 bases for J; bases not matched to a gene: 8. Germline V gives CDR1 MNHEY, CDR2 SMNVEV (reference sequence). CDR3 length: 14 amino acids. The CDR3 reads CASSRGGPWNEQFF. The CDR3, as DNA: TGTGCCAGCAGCCGGGGGGGCCCTTGGAATGAGCAGTTCTTC.

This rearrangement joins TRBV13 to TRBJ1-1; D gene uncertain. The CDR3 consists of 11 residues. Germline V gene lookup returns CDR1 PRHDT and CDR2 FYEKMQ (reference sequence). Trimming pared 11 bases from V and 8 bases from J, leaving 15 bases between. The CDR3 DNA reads TGTGCCGGCCGGGGTCAAATCGAAGCTTTCTTT. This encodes CAGRGQIEAFF.

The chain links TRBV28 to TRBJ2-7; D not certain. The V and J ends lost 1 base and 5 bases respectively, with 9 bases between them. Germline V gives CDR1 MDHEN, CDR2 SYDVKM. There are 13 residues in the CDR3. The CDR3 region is CASSLYEVDEQYF. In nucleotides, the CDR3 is TGTGCCAGCAGTTTATACGAGGTCGACGAGCAGTACTTC.

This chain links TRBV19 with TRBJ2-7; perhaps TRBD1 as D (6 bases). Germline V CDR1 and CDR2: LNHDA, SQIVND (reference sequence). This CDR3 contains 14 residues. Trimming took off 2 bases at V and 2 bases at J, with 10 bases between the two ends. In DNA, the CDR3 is TGTGCCAGTAGTATACAGGGGTCCGCCTACGAGCAGTACTTC. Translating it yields CASSIQGSAYEQYF.

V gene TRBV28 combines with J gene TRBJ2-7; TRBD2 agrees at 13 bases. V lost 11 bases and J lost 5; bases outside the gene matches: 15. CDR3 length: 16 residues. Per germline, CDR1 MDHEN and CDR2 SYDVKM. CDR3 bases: TGTGCCTCCTCTCCCCCTGGACTAGCGGGAGTAGACGAGCAGTACTTC. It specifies CASSPPGLAGVDEQYF.

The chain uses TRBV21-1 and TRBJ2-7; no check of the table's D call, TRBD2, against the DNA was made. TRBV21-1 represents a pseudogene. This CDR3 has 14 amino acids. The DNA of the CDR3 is TGTGCCAGCAGCAAAGGAAGCGGTCCCTACGAGCAGTACTTC. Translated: CASSKGSGPYEQYF.

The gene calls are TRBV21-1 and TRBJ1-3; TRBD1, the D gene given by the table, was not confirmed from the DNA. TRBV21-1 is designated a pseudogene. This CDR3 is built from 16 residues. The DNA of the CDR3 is TGTGCCAGCAGCGTAGAAGGGACACTCTCTGGAAACACCATATATTTT. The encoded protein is CASSVEGTLSGNTIYF.

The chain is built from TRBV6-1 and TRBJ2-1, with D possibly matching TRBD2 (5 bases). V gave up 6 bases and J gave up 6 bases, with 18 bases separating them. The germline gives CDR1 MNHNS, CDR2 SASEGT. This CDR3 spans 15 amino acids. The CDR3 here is CASSGLAYEGNEQFF. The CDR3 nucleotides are TGTGCCAGCAGCGGGCTAGCCTATGAGGGCAATGAGCAGTTCTTC.

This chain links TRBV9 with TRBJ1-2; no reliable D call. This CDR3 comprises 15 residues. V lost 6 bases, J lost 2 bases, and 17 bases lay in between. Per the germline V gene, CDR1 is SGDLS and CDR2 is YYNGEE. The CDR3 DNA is TGTGCCAGCAACAAAGTTGCAGGTTCCAACTATGGCTACACCTTC. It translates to CASNKVAGSNYGYTF.

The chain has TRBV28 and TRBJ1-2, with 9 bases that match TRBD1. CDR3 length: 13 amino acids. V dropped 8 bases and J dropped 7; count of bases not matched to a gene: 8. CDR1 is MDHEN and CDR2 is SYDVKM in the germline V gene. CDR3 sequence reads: CASGDRGFLGYTF. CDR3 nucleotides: TGTGCCAGCGGAGACAGGGGGTTTCTTGGCTACACCTTC.

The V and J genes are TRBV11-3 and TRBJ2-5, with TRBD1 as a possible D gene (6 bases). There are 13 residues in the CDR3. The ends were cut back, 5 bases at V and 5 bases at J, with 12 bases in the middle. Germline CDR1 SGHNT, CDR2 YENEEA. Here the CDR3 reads CASSAQGLETQYF. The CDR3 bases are TGTGCCAGCAGCGCCCAGGGGCTTGAGACCCAGTACTTC.

CDR3 region: CASGTGSEAGELFF. As DNA, the CDR3 is TGTGCTTCCGGGACAGGGTCAGAGGCCGGGGAGCTGTTTTTT. This chain joins TRBV30 and TRBJ2-2; 9 bases are shared with TRBD1. CDR3 length: 14 residues. Per the germline V gene, CDR1 is GTSNPN and CDR2 is SVGIG (reference sequence).

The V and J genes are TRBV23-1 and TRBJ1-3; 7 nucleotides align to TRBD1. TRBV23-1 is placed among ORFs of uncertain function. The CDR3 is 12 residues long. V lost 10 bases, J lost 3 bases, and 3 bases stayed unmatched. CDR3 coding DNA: TGCGCCACCGGGACAGTTGGAAACACCATATATTTT. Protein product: CATGTVGNTIYF.

The CDR3 loop reads CASSRAGEGYNEQFF. Here the CDR3 DNA reads TGTGCCAGCAGTCGAGCGGGAGAGGGCTACAATGAGCAGTTCTTC. The chain recombines TRBV28 with TRBJ2-1, with TRBD2 identical over 8 bases. CDR1 and CDR2 (germline): MDHEN, SYDVKM. J lost 3 bases, V lost 5 bases, and 6 bases had no gene match. The CDR3 contains 15 residues.

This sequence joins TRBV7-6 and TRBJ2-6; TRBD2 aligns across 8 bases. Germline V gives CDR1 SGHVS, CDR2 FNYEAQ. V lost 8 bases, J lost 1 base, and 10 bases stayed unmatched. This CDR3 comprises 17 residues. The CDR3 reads CASAWTGLASGANVLTF. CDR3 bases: TGTGCCAGCGCTTGGACTGGACTAGCATCTGGGGCCAACGTCCTGACTTTC.

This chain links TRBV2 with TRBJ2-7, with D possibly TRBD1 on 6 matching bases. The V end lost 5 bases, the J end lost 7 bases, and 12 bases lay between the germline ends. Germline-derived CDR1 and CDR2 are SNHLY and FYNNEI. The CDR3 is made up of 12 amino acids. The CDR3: CASSLRGWEQYF. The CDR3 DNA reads TGTGCCAGCAGTCTCAGGGGCTGGGAGCAGTACTTC.

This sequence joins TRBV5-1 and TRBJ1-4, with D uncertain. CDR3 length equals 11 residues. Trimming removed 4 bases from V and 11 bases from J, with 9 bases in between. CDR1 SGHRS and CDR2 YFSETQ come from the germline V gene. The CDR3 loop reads CASSPSSKLFF. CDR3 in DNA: TGCGCCAGCAGCCCTTCGAGCAAACTGTTTTTT.